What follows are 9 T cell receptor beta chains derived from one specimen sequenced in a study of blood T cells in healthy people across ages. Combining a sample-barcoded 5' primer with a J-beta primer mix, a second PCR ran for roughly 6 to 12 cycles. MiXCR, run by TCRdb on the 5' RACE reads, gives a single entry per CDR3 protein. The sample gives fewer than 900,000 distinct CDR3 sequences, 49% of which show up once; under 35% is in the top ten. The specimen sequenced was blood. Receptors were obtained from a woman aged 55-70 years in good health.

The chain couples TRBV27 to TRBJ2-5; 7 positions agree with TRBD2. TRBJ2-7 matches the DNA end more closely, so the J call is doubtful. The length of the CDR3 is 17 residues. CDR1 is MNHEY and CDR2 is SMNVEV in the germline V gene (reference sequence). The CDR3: CASSRGGLVSGTYEQYF. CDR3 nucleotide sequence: TGTGCCAGCAGCCGGGGAGGGTTAGTTTCCGGTACCTACGAGCAGTACTTC.

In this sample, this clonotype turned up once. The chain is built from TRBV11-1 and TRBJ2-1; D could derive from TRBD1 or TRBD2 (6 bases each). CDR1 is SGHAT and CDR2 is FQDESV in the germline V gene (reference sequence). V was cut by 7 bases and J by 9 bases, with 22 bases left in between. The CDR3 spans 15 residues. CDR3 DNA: TGTGCCAGCACCGAGGGGGAGGAGCGGGTGGGTGAGCAGTTCTTC. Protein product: CASTEGEERVGEQFF.

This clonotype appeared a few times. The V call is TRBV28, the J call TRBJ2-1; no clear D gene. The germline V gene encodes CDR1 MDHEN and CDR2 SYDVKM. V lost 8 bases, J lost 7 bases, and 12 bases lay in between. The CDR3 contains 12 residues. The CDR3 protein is CASRPGINEQFF. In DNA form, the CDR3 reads TGTGCCAGCCGACCCGGCATAAATGAGCAGTTCTTC.

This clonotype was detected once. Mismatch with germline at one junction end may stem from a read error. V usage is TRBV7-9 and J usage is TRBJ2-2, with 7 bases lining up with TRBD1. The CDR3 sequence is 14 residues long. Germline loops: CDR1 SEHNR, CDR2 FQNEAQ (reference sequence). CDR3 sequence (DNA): TGTGTCAGCAGCACAGGGGTGGATCCCGGGGAGCTGTTTTTT. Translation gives CVSSTGVDPGELFF. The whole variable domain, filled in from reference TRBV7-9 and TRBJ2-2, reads DTGVSQNPRHKITKRGQNVTFRCDPISEHNRLYWYRQTLGQGPEFLTYFQNEAQLEKSRLLSDRFSAERPKGSFSTLEIQRTEQGDSAMYLCVSSTGVDPGELFFGEGSRLTVL.

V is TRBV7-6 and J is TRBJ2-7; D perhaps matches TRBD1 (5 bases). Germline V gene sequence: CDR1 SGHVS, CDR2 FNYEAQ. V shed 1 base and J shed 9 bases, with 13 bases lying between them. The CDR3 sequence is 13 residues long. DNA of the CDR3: TGTGCCAGCAGCTTAGGATTAGGGGCCGGGCAGTACTTC. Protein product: CASSLGLGAGQYF.

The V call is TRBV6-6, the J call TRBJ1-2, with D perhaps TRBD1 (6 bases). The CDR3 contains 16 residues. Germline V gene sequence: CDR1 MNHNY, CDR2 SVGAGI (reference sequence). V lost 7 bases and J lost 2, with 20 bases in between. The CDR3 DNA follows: TGTGCCAGCAATGAACTACCAGGGGCCTTAAACTATGGCTACACCTTC. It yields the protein CASNELPGALNYGYTF.

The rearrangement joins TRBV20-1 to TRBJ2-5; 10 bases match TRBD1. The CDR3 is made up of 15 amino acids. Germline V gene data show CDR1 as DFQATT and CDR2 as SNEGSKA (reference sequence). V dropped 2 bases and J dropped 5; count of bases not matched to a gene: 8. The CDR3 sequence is CSARPRTGGYETQYF. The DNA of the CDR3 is TGCAGTGCTAGACCTCGGACAGGGGGGTATGAGACCCAGTACTTC.

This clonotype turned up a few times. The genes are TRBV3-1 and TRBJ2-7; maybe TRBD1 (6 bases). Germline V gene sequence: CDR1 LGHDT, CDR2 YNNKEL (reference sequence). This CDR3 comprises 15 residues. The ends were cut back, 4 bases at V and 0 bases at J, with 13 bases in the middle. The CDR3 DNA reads TGTGCCAGCAGCCGCCTAACAGGGAGCTCCTACGAGCAGTACTTC. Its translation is CASSRLTGSSYEQYF.

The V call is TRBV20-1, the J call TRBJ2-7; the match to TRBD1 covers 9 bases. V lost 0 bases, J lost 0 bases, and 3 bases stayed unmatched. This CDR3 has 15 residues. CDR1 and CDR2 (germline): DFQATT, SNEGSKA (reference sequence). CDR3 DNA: TGCAGTGCTAGAGATACAGGGGGCCCCTCCTACGAGCAGTACTTC. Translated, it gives CSARDTGGPSYEQYF.